This T cell receptor (beta chain) was recovered during a study of post-analysis software for immune sequencing data. On the study more broadly: In terms of disease course, relapsing-remitting, secondary progressive and progressive-relapsing multiple sclerosis were included. Findings of the study overall: Controls showed lower frequencies than patients for roughly five TRBV segments, and TRBV5-6, TRBV5-1 and TRBV20-1 were among these. By F measure, samples from a shared preparation batch strongly co-clustered. Patients with multiple sclerosis recorded significantly lower normalized Chao1 diversity than controls, the study found.

Trimming cost V 4 bases and J 2 bases; bases outside gene matches: 4. This CDR3 comprises 14 residues. The germline V gene encodes CDR1 SGHRS and CDR2 YFSETQ. This clonotype was seen at least ten times. Its antigen is unknown. Libraries were made from TCR beta cDNA, and they carried unique molecular identifiers. The authors obtained roughly 500,000 cDNA molecules from approximately 0.95 to 9.8 million T cells. TCRdb fed the PCR reads into MiXCR, producing one record per CDR3 protein. The data hold some 190,000 distinct CDR3 sequences, with over 25% observed a single time. The source is a girl aged 2 to 17 with multiple sclerosis. V usage is TRBV5-1 and J usage is TRBJ1-2; 8 bases are a match to TRBD1. Sequencing was carried out using blood. CDR3 DNA: TGCGCCAGCAGCCTGGACAGGGTCAACTATGGCTACACCTTC. Residues: CASSLDRVNYGYTF.